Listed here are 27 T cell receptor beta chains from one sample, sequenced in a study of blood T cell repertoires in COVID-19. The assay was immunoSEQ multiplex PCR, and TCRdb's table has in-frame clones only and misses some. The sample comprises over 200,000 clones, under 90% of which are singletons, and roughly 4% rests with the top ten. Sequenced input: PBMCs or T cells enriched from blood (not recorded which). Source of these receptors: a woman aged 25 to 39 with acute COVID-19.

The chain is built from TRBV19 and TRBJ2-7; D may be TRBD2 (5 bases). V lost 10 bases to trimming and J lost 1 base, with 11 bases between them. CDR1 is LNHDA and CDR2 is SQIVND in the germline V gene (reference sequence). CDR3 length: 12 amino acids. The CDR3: CATGVNSYEQYF. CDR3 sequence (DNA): TGTGCCACCGGGGTAAATTCCTACGAGCAGTACTTC. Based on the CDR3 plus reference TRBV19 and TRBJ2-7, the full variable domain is DGGITQSPKYLFRKEGQNVTLSCEQNLNHDAMYWYRQDPGQGLRLIYYSQIVNDFQKGDIAEGYSVSREKKESFPLTVTSAQKNPTAFYLCATGVNSYEQYFGPGTRLTVT.

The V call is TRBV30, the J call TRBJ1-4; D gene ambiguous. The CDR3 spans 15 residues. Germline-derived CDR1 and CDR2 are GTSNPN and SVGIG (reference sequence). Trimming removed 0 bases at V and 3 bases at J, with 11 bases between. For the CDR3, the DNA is TGTGCCTGGAGTGTACGCGGCAGAGCTAATGAAAAACTGTTTTTT. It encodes CAWSVRGRANEKLFF.

The CDR3 is CASRGQGWTEAFF. As DNA, the CDR3 is TGTGCCAGCAGAGGTCAGGGGTGGACTGAAGCTTTCTTT. The V call is TRBV6-5, the J call TRBJ1-1; D might be TRBD1 (6 bases). CDR1 is MNHEY and CDR2 is SVGAGI in the germline V gene. The CDR3 consists of 13 residues. V dropped 6 bases and J dropped 5 bases, with 13 bases sitting between them.

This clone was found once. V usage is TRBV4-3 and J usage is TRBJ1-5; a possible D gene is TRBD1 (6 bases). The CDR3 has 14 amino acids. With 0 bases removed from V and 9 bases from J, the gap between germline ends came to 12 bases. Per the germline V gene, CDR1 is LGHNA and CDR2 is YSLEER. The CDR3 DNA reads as TGCGCCAGCAGCCAAGAAATAGGGGGTAGGCCCCAGCATTTT. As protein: CASSQEIGGRPQHF.

The CDR3 sequence is CASSRTLNTEAFF. The CDR3 DNA sequence: TGTGCCAGCTCCCGGACATTGAACACTGAAGCTTTCTTT. V and J are TRBV7-9 and TRBJ1-1; D might be TRBD1 (5 bases). CDR3 length: 13 residues. CDR1 is SEHNR, CDR2 FQNEAQ, per germline (reference sequence). The V end was cut by 8 bases, the J end by 0 bases, with 10 bases between. The whole variable domain, filled in from reference TRBV7-9 and TRBJ1-1, reads DTGVSQNPRHKITKRGQNVTFRCDPISEHNRLYWYRQTLGQGPEFLTYFQNEAQLEKSRLLSDRFSAERPKGSFSTLEIQRTEQGDSAMYLCASSRTLNTEAFFGQGTRLTVV.

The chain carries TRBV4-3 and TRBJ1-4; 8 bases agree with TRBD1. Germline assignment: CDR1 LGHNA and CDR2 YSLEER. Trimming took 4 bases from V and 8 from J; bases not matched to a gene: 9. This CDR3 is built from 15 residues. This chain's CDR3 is CASSPGDRSDEKLFF. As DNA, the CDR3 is TGCGCCAGCAGCCCCGGGGACAGGAGTGACGAAAAACTGTTTTTT.

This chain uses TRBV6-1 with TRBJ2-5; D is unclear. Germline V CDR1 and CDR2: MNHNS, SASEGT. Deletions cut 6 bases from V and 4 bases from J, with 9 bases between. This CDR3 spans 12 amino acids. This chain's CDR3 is CASSRQGETQYF. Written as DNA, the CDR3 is TGTGCCAGCAGCAGACAAGGAGAGACCCAGTACTTC.

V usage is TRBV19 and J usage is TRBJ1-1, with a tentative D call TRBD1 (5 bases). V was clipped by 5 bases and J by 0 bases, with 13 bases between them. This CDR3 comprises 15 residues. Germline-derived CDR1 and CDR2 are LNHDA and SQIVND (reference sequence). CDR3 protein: CASSWSRGMNTEAFF. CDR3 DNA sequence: TGTGCCAGTAGTTGGTCCCGGGGGATGAACACTGAAGCTTTCTTT.

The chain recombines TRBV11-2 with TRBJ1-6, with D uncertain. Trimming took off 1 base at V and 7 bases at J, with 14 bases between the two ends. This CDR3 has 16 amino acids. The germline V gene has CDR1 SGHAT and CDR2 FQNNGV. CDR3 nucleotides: TGTGCCAGCAGCTTAGCTCTCGCGTCCCACAATTCACCCCTCCACTTT. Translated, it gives CASSLALASHNSPLHF.

CDR3 in amino acids: CSVGQGDYTEAFF. The CDR3 nucleotides read TGCAGCGTTGGACAGGGGGACTACACTGAAGCTTTCTTT. The gene calls are TRBV29-1 and TRBJ1-1, with 9 bases that match TRBD1. The CDR3 spans 13 residues. The trim removed 4 bases at V and 3 bases at J, leaving 3 bases unmatched. Germline loops: CDR1 SQVTM, CDR2 ANQGSEA.

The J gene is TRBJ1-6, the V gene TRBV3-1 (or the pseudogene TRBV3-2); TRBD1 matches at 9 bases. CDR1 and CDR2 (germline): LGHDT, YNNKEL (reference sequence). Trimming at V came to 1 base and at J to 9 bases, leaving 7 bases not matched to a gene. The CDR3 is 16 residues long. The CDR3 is CASSQVGGTGSSPLHF. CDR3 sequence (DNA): TGTGCCAGCAGCCAAGTTGGCGGGACAGGGAGTTCACCCCTCCACTTT.

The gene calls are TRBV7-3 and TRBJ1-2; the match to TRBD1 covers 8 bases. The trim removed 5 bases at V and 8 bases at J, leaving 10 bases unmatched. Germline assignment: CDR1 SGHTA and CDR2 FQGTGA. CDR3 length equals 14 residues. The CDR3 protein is CASSQSTGVEGYTF. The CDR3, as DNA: TGTGCCAGCAGCCAATCGACAGGGGTGGAAGGCTACACCTTC. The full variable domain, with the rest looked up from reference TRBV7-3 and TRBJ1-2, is GAGVSQTPSNKVTEKGKYVELRCDPISGHTALYWYRQSLGQGPEFLIYFQGTGAADDSGLPNDRFFAVRPEGSVSTLKIQRTERGDSAVYLCASSQSTGVEGYTFGSGTRLTVV.

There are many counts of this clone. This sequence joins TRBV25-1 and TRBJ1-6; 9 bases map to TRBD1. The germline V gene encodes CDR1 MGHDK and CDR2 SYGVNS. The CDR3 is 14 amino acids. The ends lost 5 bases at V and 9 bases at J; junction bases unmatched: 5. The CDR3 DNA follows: TGTGCCAGCAGTACACCGGGACAGGGTTCACCCCTCCACTTT. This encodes CASSTPGQGSPLHF.

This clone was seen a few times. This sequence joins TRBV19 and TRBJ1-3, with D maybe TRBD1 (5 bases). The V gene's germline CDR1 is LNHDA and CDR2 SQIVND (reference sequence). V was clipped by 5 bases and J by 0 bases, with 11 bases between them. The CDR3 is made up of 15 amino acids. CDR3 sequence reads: CASSGRVTSGNTIYF. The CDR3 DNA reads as TGTGCCAGTAGTGGCAGGGTTACCTCTGGAAACACCATATATTTT.

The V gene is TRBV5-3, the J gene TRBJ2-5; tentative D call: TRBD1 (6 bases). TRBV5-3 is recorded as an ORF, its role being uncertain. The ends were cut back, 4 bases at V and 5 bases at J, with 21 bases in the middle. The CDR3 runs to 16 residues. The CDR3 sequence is CARSPYRDGCWETQYF. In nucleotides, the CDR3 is TGTGCCAGAAGCCCTTACAGGGACGGTTGCTGGGAGACCCAGTACTTC.

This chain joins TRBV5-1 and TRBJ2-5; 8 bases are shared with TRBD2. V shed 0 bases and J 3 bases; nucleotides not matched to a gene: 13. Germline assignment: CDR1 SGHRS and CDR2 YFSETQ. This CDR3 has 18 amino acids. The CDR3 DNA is TGCGCCAGCAGCTTGGTCCGCTCCCACCGGGGGGGCGAAGAGACCCAGTACTTC. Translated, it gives CASSLVRSHRGGEETQYF.

CDR3 sequence reads: CASSVSGGPTEAFF. In DNA, the CDR3 is TGTGCCAGCAGTGTATCAGGGGGGCCGACTGAAGCTTTCTTT. The V and J genes are TRBV2 and TRBJ1-1, with 7 bases lining up with TRBD1. The trim removed 4 bases at V and 5 bases at J, leaving 7 bases unmatched. CDR3 length equals 14 residues. Germline CDR1 reads SNHLY; CDR2 reads FYNNEI. The full variable domain, in which reference TRBV2 and TRBJ1-1 provide the parts outside the CDR3, is EPEVTQTPSHQVTQMGQEVILRCVPISNHLYFYWYRQILGQKVEFLVSFYNNEISEKSEIFDDQFSVERPDGSNFTLKIRSTKLEDSAMYFCASSVSGGPTEAFFGQGTRLTVV.

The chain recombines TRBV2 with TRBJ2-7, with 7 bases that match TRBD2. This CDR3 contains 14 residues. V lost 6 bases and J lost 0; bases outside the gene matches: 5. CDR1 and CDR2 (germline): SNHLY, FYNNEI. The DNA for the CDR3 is TGTGCCAGCAGCCCGCGGGGGTTCTCCTACGAGCAGTACTTC. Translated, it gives CASSPRGFSYEQYF. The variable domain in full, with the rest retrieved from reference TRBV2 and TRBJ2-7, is EPEVTQTPSHQVTQMGQEVILRCVPISNHLYFYWYRQILGQKVEFLVSFYNNEISEKSEIFDDQFSVERPDGSNFTLKIRSTKLEDSAMYFCASSPRGFSYEQYFGPGTRLTVT.

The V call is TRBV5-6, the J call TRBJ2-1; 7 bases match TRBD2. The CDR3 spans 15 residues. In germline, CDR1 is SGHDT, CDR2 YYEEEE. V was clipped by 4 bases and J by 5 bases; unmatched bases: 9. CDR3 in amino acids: CASSHRTGGNNEQFF. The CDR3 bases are TGTGCCAGCAGCCACAGGACGGGGGGTAACAATGAGCAGTTCTTC.

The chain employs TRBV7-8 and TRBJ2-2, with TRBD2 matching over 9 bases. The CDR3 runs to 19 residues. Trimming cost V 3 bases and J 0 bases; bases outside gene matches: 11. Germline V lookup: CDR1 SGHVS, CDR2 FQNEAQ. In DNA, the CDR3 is TGTGCCAGCAGCTTGAACATACAGTGGACTAGCGCGAACACCGGGGAGCTGTTTTTT. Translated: CASSLNIQWTSANTGELFF.

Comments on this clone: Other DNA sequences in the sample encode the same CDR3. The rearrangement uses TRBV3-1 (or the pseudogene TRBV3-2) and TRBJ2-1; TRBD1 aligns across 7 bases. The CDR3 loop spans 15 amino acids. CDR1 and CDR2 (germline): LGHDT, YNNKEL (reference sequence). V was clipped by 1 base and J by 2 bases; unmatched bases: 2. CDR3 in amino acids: CASSQGQGPYNEQFF. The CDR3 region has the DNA TGTGCCAGCAGCCAAGGACAGGGACCCTACAATGAGCAGTTCTTC.

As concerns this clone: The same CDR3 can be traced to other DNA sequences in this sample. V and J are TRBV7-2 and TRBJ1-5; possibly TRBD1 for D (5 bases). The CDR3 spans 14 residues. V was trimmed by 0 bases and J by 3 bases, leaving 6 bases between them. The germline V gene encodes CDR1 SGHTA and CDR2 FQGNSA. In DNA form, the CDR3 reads TGTGCCAGCAGCTTAGCAGGGGACAATCAGCCCCAGCATTTT. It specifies CASSLAGDNQPQHF.

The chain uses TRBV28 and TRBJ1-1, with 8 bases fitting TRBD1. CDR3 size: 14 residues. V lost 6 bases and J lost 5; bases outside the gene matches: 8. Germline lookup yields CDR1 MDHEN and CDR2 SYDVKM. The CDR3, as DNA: TGTGCCAGCAGAAACCAGGGGGCCGGGACTGAAGCTTTCTTT. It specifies CASRNQGAGTEAFF. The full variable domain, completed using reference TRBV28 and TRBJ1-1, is DVKVTQSSRYLVKRTGEKVFLECVQDMDHENMFWYRQDPGLGLRLIYFSYDVKMKEKGDIPEGYSVSREKKERFSLILESASTNQTSMYLCASRNQGAGTEAFFGQGTRLTVV.

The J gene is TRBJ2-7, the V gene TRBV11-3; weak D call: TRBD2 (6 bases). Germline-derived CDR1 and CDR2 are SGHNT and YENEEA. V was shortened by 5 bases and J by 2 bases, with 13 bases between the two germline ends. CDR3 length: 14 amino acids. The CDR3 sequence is CASSPGTSPYEQYF. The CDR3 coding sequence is TGTGCCAGCAGCCCGGGGACTTCTCCCTACGAGCAGTACTTC.

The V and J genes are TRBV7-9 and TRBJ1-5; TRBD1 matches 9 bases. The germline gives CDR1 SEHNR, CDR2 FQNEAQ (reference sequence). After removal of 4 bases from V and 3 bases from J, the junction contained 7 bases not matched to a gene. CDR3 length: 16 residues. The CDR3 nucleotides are TGTGCCAGCAGCTCCGCCGGGACAGGGACCAATCAGCCCCAGCATTTT. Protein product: CASSSAGTGTNQPQHF.

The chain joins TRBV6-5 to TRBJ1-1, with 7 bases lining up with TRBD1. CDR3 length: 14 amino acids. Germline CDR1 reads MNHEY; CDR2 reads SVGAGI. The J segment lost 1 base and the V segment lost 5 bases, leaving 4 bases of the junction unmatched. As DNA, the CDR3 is TGTGCCAGCAGTCTACAGGGGTGGAACACTGAAGCTTTCTTT. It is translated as CASSLQGWNTEAFF.

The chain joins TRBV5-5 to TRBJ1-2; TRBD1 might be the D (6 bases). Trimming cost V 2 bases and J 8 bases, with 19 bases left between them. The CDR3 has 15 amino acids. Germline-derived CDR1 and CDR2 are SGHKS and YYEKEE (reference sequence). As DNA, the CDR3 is TGTGCCAGCAGCTTATTATACAGGGTCGTTGAGGGCTACACCTTC. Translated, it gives CASSLLYRVVEGYTF.